This passage covers 32 T cell receptor beta chains from one sample sequenced in a study of cytomegalovirus exposure and HLA in healthy donors. Here immunoSEQ multiplex PCR was the method, and the copy in TCRdb shows in-frame clones only, minus some. This table has about 350,000 clones, 87% appearing once. Sample: PBMCs. The receptors stem from a woman in her 30s in good health and CMV-seropositive.

This chain links TRBV4-2 with TRBJ2-7; tentatively, D is TRBD1 (5 bases). Germline CDR1 is LGHNA and CDR2 is YNFKEQ. Trimming took off 5 bases at V and 1 base at J, with 6 bases between the two ends. The CDR3 is 12 residues long. The CDR3 loop reads CASSDSSYEQYF. The CDR3 coding sequence is TGTGCCAGCAGCGACAGTTCCTACGAGCAGTACTTC.

This clone appeared once. The chain employs TRBV7-8 and TRBJ1-2; 10 bases are shared with TRBD1. With V trimmed by 3 bases and J by 4 bases, 5 bases remained unmatched. The CDR3 runs 15 residues. Germline V gene data show CDR1 as SGHVS and CDR2 as FQNEAQ. In DNA, the CDR3 is TGTGCCAGCAGCTTCCAGACAGGGGGCTTCTATGGCTACACCTTC. It encodes CASSFQTGGFYGYTF.

The rearrangement uses TRBV6-5 and TRBJ1-1; D gene uncertain. V lost 0 bases, J lost 7 bases, and 6 bases lay in between. The CDR3 covers 12 residues. Germline loops: CDR1 MNHEY, CDR2 SVGAGI. The CDR3 here is CASSYSGIEAFF. In DNA, the CDR3 is TGTGCCAGCAGTTACTCTGGCATTGAAGCTTTCTTT.

The CDR3 DNA reads as TGTGCCAGCAGCTTAGAGGGGGACCCACGGCGAACGGGTAGGGGGGAGCTGTTTTTT. Protein: CASSLEGDPRRTGRGELFF. This rearrangement joins TRBV7-2 to TRBJ2-2, with D tentatively TRBD1 (6 bases). This CDR3 spans 19 amino acids. From germline, CDR1 is SGHTA and CDR2 FQGNSA. The V end was cut by 1 base, the J end by 8 bases, with 26 bases between.

The chain uses TRBV5-1 and TRBJ2-3, with D perhaps TRBD1 or TRBD2 (5 bases each). The V end was cut by 3 bases, the J end by 4 bases, with 15 bases between. The CDR3 contains 15 residues. CDR1 SGHRS and CDR2 YFSETQ come from the germline V gene. Here the CDR3 reads CASSSRIGAADTQYF. As DNA, the CDR3 is TGCGCCAGCAGCTCCAGGATCGGGGCGGCAGATACGCAGTATTTT.

The genes are TRBV4-3 and TRBJ1-5; D remains ambiguous. The CDR3 totals 13 residues. CDR1 and CDR2 from the germline V gene are LGHNA and YSLEER. The V end was cut by 4 bases, the J end by 6 bases, with 10 bases between. CDR3 loop: CASSLEITQPQHF. The CDR3, as DNA: TGCGCCAGCAGCCTGGAAATTACTCAGCCCCAGCATTTT.

This chain connects TRBV28 to TRBJ2-7; unclear D gene. The CDR3 has 14 amino acids. The ends were cut back, 1 base at V and 2 bases at J, with 9 bases in the middle. Germline assignment: CDR1 MDHEN and CDR2 SYDVKM. As DNA, the CDR3 is TGTGCCAGCAGTTTATATGGGATACCCTACGAGCAGTACTTC. Translating it yields CASSLYGIPYEQYF. The entire variable domain, with the rest obtained from reference TRBV28 and TRBJ2-7, is as follows: DVKVTQSSRYLVKRTGEKVFLECVQDMDHENMFWYRQDPGLGLRLIYFSYDVKMKEKGDIPEGYSVSREKKERFSLILESASTNQTSMYLCASSLYGIPYEQYFGPGTRLTVT.

J is TRBJ2-5 and V is TRBV9; 10 bases are shared with TRBD1. This CDR3 is 16 amino acids long. The germline V gene has CDR1 SGDLS and CDR2 YYNGEE. The ends lost 0 bases at V and 2 bases at J; junction bases unmatched: 4. CDR3 loop: CASSVVGQGWQETQYF. In DNA, the CDR3 is TGTGCCAGCAGCGTAGTGGGACAGGGGTGGCAAGAGACCCAGTACTTC.

V and J are TRBV30 and TRBJ1-2, with D possibly being TRBD1 (6 bases). Germline V gene lookup returns CDR1 GTSNPN and CDR2 SVGIG (reference sequence). V lost 0 bases and J 7 bases, leaving 15 bases between the germline ends. This CDR3 region has 14 residues. CDR3 bases: TGTGCCTGGAGTGTACATGGGGGGCCGGGTGGCTACACCTTC. This codes for CAWSVHGGPGGYTF.

The genes are TRBV2 and TRBJ1-2; D gene uncertain. CDR3 length: 13 residues. V was shortened by 8 bases and J by 4 bases, with 14 bases between the two germline ends. CDR1 and CDR2 from the germline V gene are SNHLY and FYNNEI. CDR3 sequence reads: CASPGPEIYGYTF. The CDR3 DNA reads as TGTGCCAGCCCAGGACCCGAAATCTATGGCTACACCTTC. The variable domain in full, completed from reference TRBV2 and TRBJ1-2, reads EPEVTQTPSHQVTQMGQEVILRCVPISNHLYFYWYRQILGQKVEFLVSFYNNEISEKSEIFDDQFSVERPDGSNFTLKIRSTKLEDSAMYFCASPGPEIYGYTFGSGTRLTVV.

J is TRBJ1-4 and V is TRBV7-2; D is unclear. Per germline, CDR1 SGHTA and CDR2 FQGNSA. This CDR3 comprises 12 residues. V shed 5 bases and J shed 17 bases, with 18 bases lying between them. The CDR3 sequence is CASSRLGTEVFF. The CDR3 DNA is TGTGCCAGCAGCCGATTGGGAACGGAGGTTTTTTTT. The whole variable domain, filled in from reference TRBV7-2 and TRBJ1-4, reads GAGVSQSPSNKVTEKGKDVELRCDPISGHTALYWYRQSLGQGLEFLIYFQGNSAPDKSGLPSDRFSAERTGGSVSTLTIQRTQQEDSAVYLCASSRLGTEVFFGSGTQLSVL.

DNA of the CDR3: TGTGCCACCAGGGGGGGGGCGTATACCTACGAGCAGTACTTC. Protein: CATRGGAYTYEQYF. The rearrangement joins TRBV15 to TRBJ2-7, with D possibly TRBD2 on 7 matching bases. Germline V gene data show CDR1 as LNHNV and CDR2 as YYDKDF (reference sequence). V lost 6 bases to trimming and J lost 2 bases, with 14 bases between them. The CDR3 extends over 14 amino acids.

The chain joins TRBV29-1 to TRBJ2-7; no firm D call. The CDR3 is made up of 12 amino acids. Germline CDR1 reads SQVTM; CDR2 reads ANQGSEA. The V and J ends lost 6 bases and 1 base respectively, with 10 bases between them. The CDR3 is CSVLAGSYEQYF. The CDR3 DNA reads as TGCAGCGTGCTCGCTGGGTCCTACGAGCAGTACTTC.

This clone was seen a few times. The chain has TRBV7-6 and TRBJ1-3; D gene unclear. There are 15 residues in the CDR3. Germline V gives CDR1 SGHVS, CDR2 FNYEAQ. V shed 1 base and J shed 8 bases, with 15 bases lying between them. The CDR3 region is CASSLGRPLGDTIYF. The CDR3, as DNA: TGTGCCAGCAGCTTAGGCCGGCCGCTCGGGGACACCATATATTTT.

This rearrangement joins TRBV29-1 to TRBJ2-1; 16 bases are a match to TRBD2. Germline assignment: CDR1 SQVTM and CDR2 ANQGSEA. Trimming removed 5 bases from V and 4 bases from J; junction bases left unmatched: 5. This CDR3 comprises 16 residues. This CDR3 reads CSVQGLAGGNYNEQFF. The DNA of the CDR3 is TGCAGCGTTCAGGGACTAGCGGGAGGGAATTACAATGAGCAGTTCTTC.

J is TRBJ1-5 and V is TRBV5-5; D remains ambiguous. The V gene's germline CDR1 is SGHKS and CDR2 YYEKEE (reference sequence). This CDR3 has 13 amino acids. V gave up 4 bases and J gave up 0 bases, with 5 bases separating them. The CDR3 protein is CASSVYSNQPQHF. The CDR3 DNA follows: TGTGCCAGCAGCGTTTATAGCAATCAGCCCCAGCATTTT.

Only one count was recorded for this clone. The V and J genes are TRBV30 and TRBJ1-6, with D possibly being TRBD1 (5 bases). Germline CDR1 reads GTSNPN; CDR2 reads SVGIG (reference sequence). The CDR3 is 18 residues long. With 2 bases removed from V and 5 bases from J, the gap between germline ends came to 22 bases. CDR3 region: CAWSTGREHLRDNSPLHF. DNA for the CDR3: TGTGCCTGGAGTACGGGACGGGAGCACCTCAGGGATAATTCACCCCTCCACTTT.

V usage is TRBV5-1 and J usage is TRBJ2-7, with 7 bases identical to TRBD2. V was clipped by 3 bases and J by 5 bases; unmatched bases: 8. The CDR3 extends over 14 amino acids. Germline loops: CDR1 SGHRS, CDR2 YFSETQ. In DNA form, the CDR3 reads TGCGCCAGCAGCTCGGGGCGGGAGAGTAACGAGCAGTACTTC. Translating gives CASSSGRESNEQYF.

This chain joins TRBV29-1 and TRBJ2-2, with 12 bases identical to TRBD1. The length of the CDR3 is 14 residues. V lost 7 bases and J lost 5; bases outside the gene matches: 5. The germline V gene encodes CDR1 SQVTM and CDR2 ANQGSEA. The CDR3 is CSAGTGGVTGELFF. The DNA of the CDR3 is TGCAGCGCCGGGACAGGGGGCGTTACCGGGGAGCTGTTTTTT.

This chain uses TRBV27 with TRBJ2-5, with 7 positions matching TRBD2. The V gene end was trimmed by 10 bases and the J gene end by 4 bases; junction bases not matched to a gene: 9. In germline, CDR1 is MNHEY, CDR2 SMNVEV (reference sequence). The CDR3 covers 13 residues. The CDR3 sequence: CATTGGARETQYF. The CDR3 region has the DNA TGTGCCACCACGGGGGGAGCACGAGAGACCCAGTACTTC.

The chain combines TRBV7-9 with TRBJ2-1; the D gene is possibly TRBD2 (7 bases). Germline lookup yields CDR1 SEHNR and CDR2 FQNEAQ (reference sequence). The V end was cut by 4 bases, the J end by 15 bases, with 22 bases between. This CDR3 is built from 14 residues. The CDR3 region is CASSSDSIGGIRFF. As DNA, the CDR3 is TGTGCCAGCAGCTCGGACAGTATCGGGGGGATACGGTTCTTC.

CDR3 loop: CASSLEGTVGNEQFF. The CDR3 region has the DNA TGTGCCAGCAGCTTGGAAGGGACTGTCGGCAATGAGCAGTTCTTC. The V and J genes are TRBV5-4 and TRBJ2-1; weak D call: TRBD2 (6 bases). CDR1 SGHNT and CDR2 YYREEE come from the germline V gene (reference sequence). V dropped 0 bases and J dropped 6 bases, with 13 bases sitting between them. CDR3 length: 15 amino acids. The complete variable domain, with remaining parts taken from reference TRBV5-4 and TRBJ2-1, reads ETGVTQSPTHLIKTRGQQVTLRCSSQSGHNTVSWYQQALGQGPQFIFQYYREEENGRGNFPPRFSGLQFPNYSSELNVNALELDDSALYLCASSLEGTVGNEQFFGPGTRLTVL.

The chain combines TRBV7-2 with TRBJ1-5; D might be TRBD1 (5 bases). Trimming removed 1 base at V and 0 bases at J, with 10 bases between. The CDR3 extends over 16 amino acids. Germline lookup yields CDR1 SGHTA and CDR2 FQGNSA. The CDR3 sequence is CASSLVGGGSNQPQHF. The CDR3 DNA is TGTGCCAGCAGCTTAGTAGGCGGGGGTAGCAATCAGCCCCAGCATTTT.

The genes are TRBV27 and TRBJ1-2; 9 positions agree with TRBD1. Germline lookup yields CDR1 MNHEY and CDR2 SMNVEV (reference sequence). Germline trimming cut 5 bases from V and 5 bases from J; bases unmatched to any gene: 9. The CDR3 has 15 residues. The CDR3 nucleotides read TGTGCCAGCAGTACCAGGACAGGGGCTGCTTATGGCTACACCTTC. Its translation: CASSTRTGAAYGYTF.

The chain joins TRBV29-1 to TRBJ2-2, with 8 bases identical to TRBD2. The CDR3 totals 14 residues. Germline loops: CDR1 SQVTM, CDR2 ANQGSEA. Trimming removed 3 bases from V and 4 bases from J; junction bases left unmatched: 4. The CDR3, as DNA: TGCAGCGTTGAGGGCCTAGCGGGCACCGGGGAGCTGTTTTTT. Residues: CSVEGLAGTGELFF.

The V call is TRBV11-3, the J call TRBJ2-5; the match to TRBD2 covers 14 bases. The CDR3 is made up of 16 amino acids. With V trimmed by 8 bases and J by 4 bases, 9 bases remained unmatched. Germline-derived CDR1 and CDR2 are SGHNT and YENEEA. CDR3 nucleotides: TGTGCCAGCTCGCACCGGGGACTAGCGGGAGTAGAGACCCAGTACTTC. Translating gives CASSHRGLAGVETQYF. Based on the CDR3 plus reference TRBV11-3 and TRBJ2-5, the full variable domain is EAGVVQSPRYKIIEKKQPVAFWCNPISGHNTLYWYLQNLGQGPELLIRYENEEAVDDSQLPKDRFSAERLKGVDSTLKIQPAELGDSAVYLCASSHRGLAGVETQYFGPGTRLLVL.

This chain uses TRBV23-1 with TRBJ1-1; D unclear. TRBV23-1 is an open reading frame, and its role is uncertain. The CDR3 extends over 14 amino acids. Trimming took 4 bases from V and 4 from J, leaving 13 bases between them. The CDR3 spells CASSRADWSTEAFF. The CDR3 nucleotides are TGCGCCAGCAGTCGGGCAGATTGGAGCACTGAAGCTTTCTTT.

This chain links TRBV6-5 with TRBJ1-2, with D hard to call. The V end lost 4 bases, the J end lost 7 bases, and 10 bases lay between the germline ends. The CDR3 extends over 12 amino acids. Germline lookup yields CDR1 MNHEY and CDR2 SVGAGI. The CDR3 DNA reads TGTGCCAGCAGTTTACCCGGGATTGGCTACACCTTC. It codes for CASSLPGIGYTF.

This chain links TRBV5-1 with TRBJ1-5; D not certain. The CDR3 is made up of 16 amino acids. In germline, CDR1 is SGHRS, CDR2 YFSETQ. V was pared by 0 bases and J by 0 bases, with 10 bases between. CDR3 region: CASSLVGPNSNQPQHF. The CDR3 DNA sequence: TGCGCCAGCAGCTTGGTAGGGCCGAATAGCAATCAGCCCCAGCATTTT.

This clone appeared a few times. The chain couples TRBV19 to TRBJ1-2, with 7 positions matching TRBD1. This CDR3 has 14 amino acids. The trim removed 5 bases at V and 3 bases at J, leaving 6 bases unmatched. Germline CDR1 and CDR2: LNHDA and SQIVND (reference sequence). The CDR3 DNA reads TGTGCCAGTAGTGCAATCGGGACAGACTATGGCTACACCTTC. Its translation: CASSAIGTDYGYTF.

The chain uses TRBV7-2 and TRBJ2-7; tentatively, D is TRBD1 or TRBD2 (6 bases each). Germline CDR1 and CDR2: SGHTA and FQGNSA. This CDR3 contains 14 residues. Trimming left V 1 base short and J 3 bases short, with 10 bases between. The CDR3 DNA sequence: TGTGCCAGCAGCTTAGGGGGGGCGAGCTACGAGCAGTACTTC. It translates to CASSLGGASYEQYF.

This CDR3 reads CASSPPGGSSYEQYF. Written as DNA, the CDR3 is TGTGCCAGCAGCCCCCCCGGGGGGAGCTCCTACGAGCAGTACTTC. The chain recombines TRBV7-2 with TRBJ2-7; TRBD2 matches 7 bases. The V and J ends lost 5 bases and 0 bases, in that order; junction bases with no gene match: 7. CDR1 is SGHTA, CDR2 FQGNSA, per germline. This CDR3 comprises 15 residues.